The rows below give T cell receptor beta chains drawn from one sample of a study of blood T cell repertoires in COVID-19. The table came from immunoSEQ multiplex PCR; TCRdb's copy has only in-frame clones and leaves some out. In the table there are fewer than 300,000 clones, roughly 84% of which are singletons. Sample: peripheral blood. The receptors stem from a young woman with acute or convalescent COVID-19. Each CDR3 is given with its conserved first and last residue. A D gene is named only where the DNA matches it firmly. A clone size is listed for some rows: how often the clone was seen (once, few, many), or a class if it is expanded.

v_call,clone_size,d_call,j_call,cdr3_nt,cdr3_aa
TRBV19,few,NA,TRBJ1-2,TGTGCCAGTAGTATTTCGGGTTCCCCTGGCGGCTATGGCTACACCTTC,CASSISGSPGGYGYTF
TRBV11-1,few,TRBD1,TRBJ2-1,TGTGCCAGCAGCTTAGGGTGGGGACAGAACTACAATGAGCAGTTCTTC,CASSLGWGQNYNEQFF
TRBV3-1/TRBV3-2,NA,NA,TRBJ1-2,TGTGCCAGCAGCCAAAACTACAGGGAATGGAGCTATGGCTACACCTTC,CASSQNYREWSYGYTF
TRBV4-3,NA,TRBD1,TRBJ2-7,TGCGCCAGCAGCCAAAATGAACAGGGGCTTGGGTTCGTGCAGTACTTC,CASSQNEQGLGFVQYF
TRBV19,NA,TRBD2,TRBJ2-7,TGTGCCAGTAGTGCAAGCGGGGCCCCCTACGAGCAGTACTTC,CASSASGAPYEQYF
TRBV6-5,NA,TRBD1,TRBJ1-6,TGTGCCAGCAGTTACGAGCGCGGACAGGGTCGTTCACCCCTCCACTTT,CASSYERGQGRSPLHF
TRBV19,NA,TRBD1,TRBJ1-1,TGTGCCAGTAGTATCCATCGGGACAGGGTTACTGAAGCTTTCTTT,CASSIHRDRVTEAFF
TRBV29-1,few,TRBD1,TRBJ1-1,TGCAGCGGGGGGACAGGCCCGGTGAACACTGAAGCTTTCTTT,CSGGTGPVNTEAFF
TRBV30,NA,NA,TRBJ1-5,TGTGCCTGGAAGGGGACCGGGGAGGGTCAGCCCCAGCATTTT,CAWKGTGEGQPQHF
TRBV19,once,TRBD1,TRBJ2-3,TGTGCCAGTAGTTCACCGGGACAGGGGACAGATACGCAGTATTTT,CASSSPGQGTDTQYF
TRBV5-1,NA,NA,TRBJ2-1,TGCGCCAGCAGCCTACTGACTCCGGATGAGCAGTTCTTC,CASSLLTPDEQFF
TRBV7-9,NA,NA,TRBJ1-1,TGTGCCAGCAGCTTACTCGCAGAGAACACTGAAGCTTTCTTT,CASSLLAENTEAFF
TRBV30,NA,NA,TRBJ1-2,TGTGCCTGGAGTTTGGACAGATCTAACTATGGCTACACCTTC,CAWSLDRSNYGYTF